Below, 14 T cell receptor beta chains from the same sample are listed, as sequenced in a study of CD8+ T cells in alopecia areata (dated by TCRdb to the late 2010s). The sample's treatment or condition label is to be understood as: oral pan-JAK inhibitor, 5-10 mg twice daily. Receptors were amplified or captured by the immunoSEQ multiplex PCR assay. RNA was extracted from all samples and reverse transcribed into cDNA as template for TCR sequencing. TCRdb provides this immuneACCESS table in a form limited to in-frame rearrangements. Some clones are lacking; in checked studies, under half of them reflect an unresolved V gene, and why the rest are absent is not known. For this sample there are fewer than 110,000 clones; over 75% appear just once. 11% of the sample lies in the top ten. The sample in question was CD8+ T cells sorted from blood, obtained between weeks 30 and 35, from a patient treated with tofacitinib. These receptors all stem from a human donor with alopecia areata.

The V and J genes are TRBV27 and TRBJ1-5; no reliable D call. CDR1 and CDR2 (germline): MNHEY, SMNVEV (reference sequence). CDR3 size: 18 residues. V was trimmed by 1 base and J by 3 bases, leaving 19 bases between them. The CDR3 protein is CASSLLSPGSWDNQPQHF. DNA for the CDR3: TGTGCCAGCAGTTTATTATCCCCCGGGTCCTGGGACAATCAGCCCCAGCATTTT.

The genes are TRBV5-6 and TRBJ2-7; TRBD1 aligns across 7 bases. The CDR3 runs to 15 residues. V shed 2 bases and J 2 bases; nucleotides not matched to a gene: 7. Per germline, CDR1 SGHDT and CDR2 YYEEEE. CDR3: CASSFGDSGPYEQYF. The CDR3, as DNA: TGTGCCAGCAGCTTCGGGGACAGTGGACCCTACGAGCAGTACTTC.

Comment on this clone: Different DNA sequences within this sample yield the same CDR3. The chain joins TRBV9 to TRBJ2-3; D remains ambiguous. Between the trimmed V and J ends, which lost 0 bases and 4 bases, there was a span of 0 bases. Germline lookup yields CDR1 SGDLS and CDR2 YYNGEE. The CDR3 has 11 amino acids. In DNA form, the CDR3 reads TGTGCCAGCAGCGTAGCAGATACGCAGTATTTT. Translation gives CASSVADTQYF.

This clone was seen only a few times. V usage is TRBV10-1 and J usage is TRBJ2-1; maybe TRBD2 (5 bases). V shed 6 bases and J shed 9 bases, with 12 bases lying between them. The CDR3 covers 12 residues. Looked up from germline, CDR1 is WNHNN and CDR2 is SYGVQD (reference sequence). The CDR3 DNA reads as TGCGCCAGCAGCCCGACTCGGGGTGAGCAGTTCTTC. It is translated as CASSPTRGEQFF.

This clone came up once. The chain is built from TRBV2 and TRBJ2-1; D gene ambiguous. This CDR3 is built from 17 residues. The germline CDR1 and CDR2 sequences are SNHLY and FYNNEI. V lost 1 base and J 1 base, leaving 14 bases between the germline ends. The CDR3 DNA reads as TGTGCCAGCAGTGAAGGTGAAGGGTCACCTTCCTACAATGAGCAGTTCTTC. Amino acids: CASSEGEGSPSYNEQFF.

J is TRBJ2-1 and V is TRBV6-5, with TRBD2 matching over 13 bases. Trimming at V came to 5 bases and at J to 9 bases, leaving 7 bases not matched to a gene. Germline values: CDR1 MNHEY, CDR2 SVGAGI. The CDR3 extends over 15 amino acids. CDR3 sequence: CASSPGLAGFGEQFF. CDR3 nucleotides: TGTGCCAGCAGTCCGGGACTAGCGGGATTCGGTGAGCAGTTCTTC.

This chain connects TRBV9 to TRBJ2-1; 12 positions agree with TRBD2. Germline CDR1 reads SGDLS; CDR2 reads YYNGEE. The CDR3 runs to 16 residues. V dropped 5 bases and J dropped 1; count of bases not matched to a gene: 4. The CDR3 DNA reads as TGTGCCAGCAGTGTTACTAGCGGGGGGTCCTACAATGAGCAGTTCTTC. It translates to CASSVTSGGSYNEQFF.

Details on this clone: Other nucleotide sequences from this sample produce the same CDR3. This chain joins TRBV4-1 and TRBJ1-1; D remains ambiguous. The V gene's germline CDR1 is MGHRA and CDR2 YSYEKL. Trimming pared 1 base from V and 5 bases from J, leaving 11 bases between. This CDR3 is built from 14 residues. DNA of the CDR3: TGCGCCAGCAGCCAAGGACGAGGTGGAACTGAAGCTTTCTTT. The encoded protein is CASSQGRGGTEAFF.

This clone appeared once. This chain connects TRBV30 to TRBJ2-1; D not resolved. V was cut by 4 bases and J by 2 bases, with 9 bases left in between. The CDR3 covers 13 residues. Germline values: CDR1 GTSNPN, CDR2 SVGIG (reference sequence). CDR3 DNA sequence: TGTGCCTGGAACACAGAGCCCTACAATGAGCAGTTCTTC. It translates to CAWNTEPYNEQFF.

The chain joins TRBV9 to TRBJ2-1; no reliable D call. Germline V lookup: CDR1 SGDLS, CDR2 YYNGEE. This CDR3 has 16 residues. V was clipped by 3 bases and J by 15 bases, with 28 bases between them. The CDR3 DNA is TGTGCCAGCAGCGAGGGCCCCCACCCAGTGTGGTTAAGCCCGTTCTTC. Amino acids: CASSEGPHPVWLSPFF. Together with reference TRBV9 and TRBJ2-1, the CDR3 gives the full variable domain: DSGVTQTPKHLITATGQRVTLRCSPRSGDLSVYWYQQSLDQGLQFLIQYYNGEERAKGNILERFSAQQFPDLHSELNLSSLELGDSALYFCASSEGPHPVWLSPFFGPGTRLTVL.

This CDR3 is CATSRDSHSGYNEQFF. The CDR3 DNA sequence: TGTGCCACCAGCAGAGATAGTCACAGCGGCTACAATGAGCAGTTCTTC. This chain links TRBV15 with TRBJ2-1; tentatively, D is TRBD2 (5 bases). V was pared by 0 bases and J by 3 bases, with 12 bases between. This CDR3 is 16 amino acids long. Germline V gene lookup returns CDR1 LNHNV and CDR2 YYDKDF (reference sequence).

This clone was recorded only once. This chain links TRBV5-4 with TRBJ2-7; 11 nucleotides agree with TRBD2. CDR1 and CDR2 from the germline V gene are SGHNT and YYREEE (reference sequence). Trimming took 4 bases from V and 2 from J; bases not matched to a gene: 2. The CDR3 consists of 14 residues. The CDR3 loop is CASSISGRAYEQYF. The CDR3 DNA reads as TGTGCCAGCAGCATTAGCGGGAGGGCCTACGAGCAGTACTTC.

This clone was seen only once. The chain is built from TRBV9 and TRBJ1-1; the D gene is possibly TRBD1 (5 bases). Germline CDR1 reads SGDLS; CDR2 reads YYNGEE. V was trimmed by 4 bases and J by 8 bases, leaving 6 bases between them. This CDR3 contains 10 residues. This chain's CDR3 is CASSPGEAFF. As DNA, the CDR3 is TGTGCCAGCAGCCCAGGGGAAGCTTTCTTT.

A few counts support this clone. The CDR3 DNA reads TGTGCCAGCACACGGGACTACGCTAGCACAGATACGCAGTATTTT. This gives the protein CASTRDYASTDTQYF. The V and J genes are TRBV2 and TRBJ2-3; 7 nucleotides line up with TRBD2. Germline-derived CDR1 and CDR2 are SNHLY and FYNNEI. This CDR3 has 15 amino acids. V shed 7 bases, J shed 0 bases, and the junction held 7 bases outside the gene matches.